What follows describes a single T cell receptor beta chain. Its antigen is unknown. This sample is drawn from a study of shared clonotypes between healthy human individuals. Study findings and constraints: The represented genetic and exposure-history diversity was limited by the small number of donors. Naive subsets usually exceeded memory subsets in estimated richness.

Donation came from healthy HIV-negative adults that had no recent acute infections or vaccinations. Naive CD45RA+ and memory CD45RA-negative subsets were split from CD4+ cells. TCRdb keeps only in-frame clones here, not all; method: immunoSEQ multiplex PCR. Here the sample spans approximately 1,000,000 clones, roughly 80% being singletons. CDR1 and CDR2 from the germline V gene are SGHTA and FQGTGA. The CDR3 is made up of 13 amino acids. With 0 bases removed from V and 3 bases from J, the gap between germline ends came to 4 bases. The sequence was collected from a man between 18 and 29 years old in good health. Some clones in this sample may be carry-over from other donors' samples. The gene calls are TRBV7-3 and TRBJ2-3, with D unclear. The source material was memory CD4+ T cells from PBMCs. Documented subset: CD45RA-negative fraction. The CDR3 DNA sequence: TGTGCCAGCAGCTTAACGTATACAGATACGCAGTATTTT. This encodes CASSLTYTDTQYF.